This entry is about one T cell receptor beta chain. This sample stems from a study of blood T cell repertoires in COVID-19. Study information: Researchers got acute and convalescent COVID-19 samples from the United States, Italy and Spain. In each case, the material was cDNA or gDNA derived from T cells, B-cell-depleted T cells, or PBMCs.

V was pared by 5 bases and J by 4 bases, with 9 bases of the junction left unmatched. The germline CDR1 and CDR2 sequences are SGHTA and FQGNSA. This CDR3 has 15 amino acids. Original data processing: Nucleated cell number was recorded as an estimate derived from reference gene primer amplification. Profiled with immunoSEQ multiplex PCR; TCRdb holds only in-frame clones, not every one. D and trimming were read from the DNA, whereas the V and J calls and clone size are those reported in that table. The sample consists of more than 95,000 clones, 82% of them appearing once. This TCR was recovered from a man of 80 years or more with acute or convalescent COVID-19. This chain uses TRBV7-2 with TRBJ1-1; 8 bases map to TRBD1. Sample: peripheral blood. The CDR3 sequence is CASSRSTGAVTEAFF. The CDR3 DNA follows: TGTGCCAGCAGCAGATCGACAGGGGCCGTCACTGAAGCTTTCTTT.